The 5 T cell receptor beta chains below were found in one sample sequenced in a study of Graves' ophthalmopathy and Graves' hyperthyroidism. Investigators amplified TCR beta CDR3 regions from RNA transcripts. An initial RT-PCR round employing HTBI primers preceded a second-round multiplex PCR. TCRdb redid the calling of the multiplex PCR reads with MiXCR, one entry per CDR3 protein. The sample holds approximately 500,000 distinct CDR3 sequences; over 13% are singletons and the top ten take about 10%. Sequenced: blood. Source of these receptors: a woman younger than 45 with Graves' ophthalmopathy.

The sample holds many counts of this clonotype. The rearrangement links TRBV20-1 to TRBJ2-5, with unresolved D. Between the trimmed V and J ends, which lost 0 bases and 7 bases, there was a span of 15 bases. This CDR3 is 14 amino acids long. Germline values: CDR1 DFQATT, CDR2 SNEGSKA (reference sequence). CDR3 nucleotide sequence: TGCAGTGCTAGAGATTTCGAGCGACGAGGGACCCAGTACTTC. This gives the protein CSARDFERRGTQYF.

This clonotype was found many times. V usage is TRBV11-2 and J usage is TRBJ1-2; 9 bases line up with TRBD1. Germline V gives CDR1 SGHAT, CDR2 FQNNGV. The CDR3 loop spans 15 amino acids. V lost 6 bases and J lost 7; bases outside the gene matches: 12. The CDR3 coding sequence is TGTGCCAGCAGTATACAGGGGGCCGTTCTTGCTGGCTACACCTTC. Protein sequence: CASSIQGAVLAGYTF.

On this clonotype itself: One end of the junction is discordant with germline, which a read error may explain. J is TRBJ1-1 and V is TRBV11-3, with 7 bases aligning to TRBD1. The CDR3 loop spans 15 amino acids. The germline V gene encodes CDR1 SGHNT and CDR2 YENEEA. The CDR3 region has the DNA TGTGTCAGCAGCTGGCACTGGACAGGCTTCACTGAAGCTTTCTTT. Its protein is CVSSWHWTGFTEAFF.

This clonotype was seen ten or more times. CDR3 bases: TGTGCCACCCTTGTGGGCGGTCAGGGGATAAGGCAGCCCCAGCATTTT. Amino acids: CATLVGGQGIRQPQHF. This chain joins TRBV10-3 and TRBJ1-5; D is perhaps TRBD1 (6 bases). Looked up from germline, CDR1 is ENHRY and CDR2 is SYGVKD. V gave up 10 bases and J gave up 7 bases, with 26 bases separating them. The CDR3 extends over 16 amino acids.

This clonotype has a handful of counts. CDR3 amino acids: CATSSRQGVVETQYF. CDR3 in DNA: TGTGCCACCAGCAGCAGACAGGGGGTGGTAGAGACCCAGTACTTC. The V gene is TRBV15, the J gene TRBJ2-5; TRBD1 matches at 9 bases. The CDR3 is made up of 15 amino acids. The ends lost 3 bases at V and 4 bases at J; junction bases unmatched: 6. Germline CDR1 LNHNV, CDR2 YYDKDF (reference sequence).